This TCR beta chain was sequenced for a study of Graves' ophthalmopathy and Graves' hyperthyroidism. Symptoms, serum thyroxine and TRAb, thyroid ultrasound, and orbital computed tomography formed the diagnostic basis. This clonotype was picked up many times. The TCR beta CDR3 regions underwent amplification from RNA transcripts. The first-round RT-PCR employed HTBI primers together with the Qiagen OneStep RT-PCR kit. A multiplex PCR was then performed as the second round. TCRdb fed the multiplex PCR reads into MiXCR, producing one record per CDR3 protein. Among over 650,000 distinct CDR3 sequences listed, under 50% were seen once. The CDR3 is 14 residues long. V was pared by 1 base and J by 3 bases, with 3 bases of the junction left unmatched. Germline V CDR1 and CDR2: MGHDK, SYGVNS.

The chain has TRBV25-1 and TRBJ2-7, with 7 bases fitting TRBD1. The material sequenced was peripheral blood. The TCR sequence derives from an adult man with Graves' ophthalmopathy. CDR3 nucleotides: TGTGCCAGCAGTGAATTTGGGACAGACTACGAGCAGTACTTC. Translation gives CASSEFGTDYEQYF.